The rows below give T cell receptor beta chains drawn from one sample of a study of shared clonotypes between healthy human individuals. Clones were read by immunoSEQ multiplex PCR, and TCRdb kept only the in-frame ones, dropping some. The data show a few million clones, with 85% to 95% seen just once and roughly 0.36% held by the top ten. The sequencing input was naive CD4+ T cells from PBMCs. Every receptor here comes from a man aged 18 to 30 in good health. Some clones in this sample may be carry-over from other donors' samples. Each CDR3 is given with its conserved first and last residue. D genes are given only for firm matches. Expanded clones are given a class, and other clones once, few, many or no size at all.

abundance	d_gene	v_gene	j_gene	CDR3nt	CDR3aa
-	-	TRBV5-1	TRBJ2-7	TGCGCCAGCAGCAGGGGGGACACAAGCTACGAGCAGTACTTC	CASSRGDTSYEQYF
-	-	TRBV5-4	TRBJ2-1	TGTGCCAGCAGCTTAGCGAATGAGCAGTTCTTC	CASSLANEQFF
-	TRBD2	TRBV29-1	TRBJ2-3	TGCAGCGTTCAGCCCCGACTAGCGGATACGCAGTATTTT	CSVQPRLADTQYF
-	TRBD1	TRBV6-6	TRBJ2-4	TGTGCCAGCAGTTACGGGACAGCTACTATTCAGTACTTC	CASSYGTATIQYF
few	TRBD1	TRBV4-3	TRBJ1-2	TGCGCCAGCAGCCGGGACAGGGGCTTTGGGTATGGCTACACCTTC	CASSRDRGFGYGYTF
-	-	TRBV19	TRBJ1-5	TGTGCCAGTAGTGTACAGGGATATAGCAATCAGCCCCAGCATTTT	CASSVQGYSNQPQHF
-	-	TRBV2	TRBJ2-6	TGTGCCACGGACTCTGGGGCCAACGTCCTGACTTTC	CATDSGANVLTF
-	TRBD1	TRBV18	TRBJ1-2	TGTGCCAGCTCACCACCGATTCTCGGACAGGGGGCTGACTATGGCTACACCTTC	CASSPPILGQGADYGYTF
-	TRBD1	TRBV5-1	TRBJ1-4	TGCGCCAGCAGCAGGGCCCCGGGACAGGGTCCCACCAATGAAAAACTGTTTTTT	CASSRAPGQGPTNEKLFF
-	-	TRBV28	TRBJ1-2	TGTGCCAGCAGTTGGACACCCAACTATGGCTACACCTTC	CASSWTPNYGYTF
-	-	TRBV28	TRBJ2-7	TGTGCCAGCAGTGGGGTTTTTGTGGGAGCTACCTACGAGCAGTACTTC	CASSGVFVGATYEQYF
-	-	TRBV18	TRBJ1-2	TGTGCCAGCTCACCGGGTTGGGGGGGCCCGCGGACTATCAACTATGGCTACACCTTC	CASSPGWGGPRTINYGYTF
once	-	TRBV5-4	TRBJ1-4	TGTGCCAGCAGCTTGACTTTACAGTCGGTGTTTTTT	CASSLTLQSVFF
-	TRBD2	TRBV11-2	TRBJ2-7	TGTGCCAGCAGCTCACTAGCGGGAGTCTACGAGCAGTACTTC	CASSSLAGVYEQYF
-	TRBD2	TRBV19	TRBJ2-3	TGTGCCAGTAGTTCCGGGAGGTCCACAGATACGCAGTATTTT	CASSSGRSTDTQYF
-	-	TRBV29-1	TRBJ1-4	TGCAGCGTTGACAGGGCCCCAGGTGAAAAACTGTTTTTT	CSVDRAPGEKLFF
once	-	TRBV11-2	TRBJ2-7	TGTGCCAGCAGCTCCGACCACGAGCAGTACTTC	CASSSDHEQYF
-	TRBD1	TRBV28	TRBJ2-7	TGTGCCAGCAGAACAAGACAGGGGGCCTTTCCCTACGAGCAGTACTTC	CASRTRQGAFPYEQYF
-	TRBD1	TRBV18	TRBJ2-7	TGTGCCAGCTCGCTAGGGACAGTAACCTACGAGCAGTACTTC	CASSLGTVTYEQYF
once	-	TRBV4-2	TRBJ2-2	TGTGCCAGCAGCCACTTCGTCGGGACCGGGGAGCTGTTTTTT	CASSHFVGTGELFF
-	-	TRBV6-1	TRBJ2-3	TGTGCCAGCACCCCGGCAGGCACAGATACGCAGTATTTT	CASTPAGTDTQYF
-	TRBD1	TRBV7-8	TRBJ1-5	TGTGCCAGCAGCCGAGGGACAGGGAGGGATCAGCCCCAGCATTTT	CASSRGTGRDQPQHF
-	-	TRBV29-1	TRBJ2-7	TGCAGCGTTTTGAGTGTTGTTACCTACGAGCAGTACTTC	CSVLSVVTYEQYF
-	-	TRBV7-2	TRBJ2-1	TGTGCCAGCAGCTCCCCCCCCAGCGACAATGAGCAGTTCTTC	CASSSPPSDNEQFF
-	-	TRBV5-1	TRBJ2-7	TGCGCCAGCAGCTTGGCGGCGGGGTACGCCTACGAGCAGTACTTC	CASSLAAGYAYEQYF
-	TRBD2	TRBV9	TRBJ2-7	TGTGCCAGCAGCCTCCTCGGGGGAGCGGGAGCCTACGAGCAGTACTTC	CASSLLGGAGAYEQYF
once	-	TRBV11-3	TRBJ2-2	TGTGCCAGCTCCGGCACCGGGGAGCTGTTTTTT	CASSGTGELFF
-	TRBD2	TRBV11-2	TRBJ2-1	TGTGCCAGCAGCTTCCGAAGACTAGCGCCACGGACCTACAATGAGCAGTTCTTC	CASSFRRLAPRTYNEQFF
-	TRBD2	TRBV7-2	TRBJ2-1	TGTGCCAGCAGCAAGGGACTAGCGGGGCCTCTCAATGAGCAGTTCTTC	CASSKGLAGPLNEQFF
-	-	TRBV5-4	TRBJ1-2	TGTGCCAGCAGCTTGGGGGGCTCAGGGTACTATGGCTACACCTTC	CASSLGGSGYYGYTF
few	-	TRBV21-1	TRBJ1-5	TGTGCCAGCAGCAAGATGGGTCAGGACCTAAATAGCAATCAGCCCCAGCATTTT	CASSKMGQDLNSNQPQHF
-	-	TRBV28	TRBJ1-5	TGTGCCTCTCGGGGGTGGGGGTTTAATCAGCCCCAGCATTTT	CASRGWGFNQPQHF
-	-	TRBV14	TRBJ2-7	TGTGCCAGCAGCCACCGGGACGGAGGCAGTAAATACTTC	CASSHRDGGSKYF